These 4 T cell receptor beta chains share one sample of origin, sequenced in a study of blood T cell repertoires in COVID-19. The protocol was immunoSEQ multiplex PCR, while the TCRdb copy is restricted to in-frame clones and leaves out a portion. The repertoire has roughly 160,000 clones, 80% to 90% of them found once; the top ten carry 15% to 20%. Sequencing input: peripheral blood. These receptors were obtained from a woman in her 70s who had recovered from COVID-19.

This clone has only a few counts. V usage is TRBV7-3 and J usage is TRBJ2-5; D perhaps matches TRBD2 (5 bases). Germline assignment: CDR1 SGHTA and CDR2 FQGTGA. The CDR3 is 13 residues long. The V gene lost 5 bases and the J gene lost 1 base, with 8 bases spanning the gap. As DNA, the CDR3 is TGTGCCAGCAGCCGGCGGGCCCAAGAGACCCAGTACTTC. Translation gives CASSRRAQETQYF. The full variable domain, rest sourced from reference TRBV7-3 and TRBJ2-5, is GAGVSQTPSNKVTEKGKYVELRCDPISGHTALYWYRQSLGQGPEFLIYFQGTGAADDSGLPNDRFFAVRPEGSVSTLKIQRTERGDSAVYLCASSRRAQETQYFGPGTRLLVL.

The rearrangement joins TRBV9 to TRBJ1-2; D uncertain. V gave up 2 bases and J gave up 5 bases, with 19 bases separating them. The CDR3 has 16 amino acids. CDR1 and CDR2 (germline): SGDLS, YYNGEE. CDR3 in DNA: TGTGCCAGCAGCGTCACGAGGTTTGGCCCTCTATATGGCTACACCTTC. It translates to CASSVTRFGPLYGYTF.

The chain carries TRBV18 and TRBJ1-1; possibly TRBD1 for D (6 bases). CDR3 length: 14 residues. Germline V gene lookup returns CDR1 KGHSH and CDR2 LQKENI. V was shortened by 6 bases and J by 4 bases, with 15 bases between the two germline ends. CDR3 in amino acids: CASSQTTGSTEAFF. In DNA, the CDR3 is TGTGCCAGCTCCCAAACCACAGGGAGCACTGAAGCTTTCTTT. Full variable domain (remainder filled in from reference TRBV18 and TRBJ1-1): NAGVMQNPRHLVRRRGQEARLRCSPMKGHSHVYWYRQLPEEGLKFMVYLQKENIIDESGMPKERFSAEFPKEGPSILRIQQVVRGDSAAYFCASSQTTGSTEAFFGQGTRLTVV.

This CDR3 reads CASSEVVDYNEQFF. CDR3 bases: TGTGCCAGCAGTGAAGTGGTAGATTACAATGAGCAGTTCTTC. V gene TRBV25-1 combines with J gene TRBJ2-1; D not resolved. Germline V gene sequence: CDR1 MGHDK, CDR2 SYGVNS. The CDR3 sequence is 14 residues long. Trimming took 2 bases from V and 4 from J, leaving 9 bases between them.